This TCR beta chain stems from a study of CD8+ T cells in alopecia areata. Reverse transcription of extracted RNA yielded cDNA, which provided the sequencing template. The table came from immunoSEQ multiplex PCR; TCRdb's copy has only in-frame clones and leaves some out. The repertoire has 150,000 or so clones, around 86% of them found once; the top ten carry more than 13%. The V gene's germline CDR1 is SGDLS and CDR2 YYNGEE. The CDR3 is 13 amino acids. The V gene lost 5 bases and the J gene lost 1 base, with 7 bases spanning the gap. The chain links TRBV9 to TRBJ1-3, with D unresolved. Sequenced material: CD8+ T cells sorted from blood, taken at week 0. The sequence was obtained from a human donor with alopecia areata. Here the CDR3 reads CASSPGSGNTIYF. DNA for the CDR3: TGTGCCAGCAGTCCGGGGTCTGGAAACACCATATATTTT.